The source of this TCR beta chain is a study of shared clonotypes between healthy human individuals. V was clipped by 3 bases and J by 4 bases, with 14 bases between them. The CDR3 has 15 amino acids. Per germline, CDR1 SGDLS and CDR2 YYNGEE. DNA at about 200 ng, 25,000 to 30,000 T cell genomes, went into sorted-subset replicate PCRs. Assay used: immunoSEQ multiplex PCR; TCRdb lists only in-frame clones, some missing. The sample consists of some 2.3 million clones, 93% of them appearing once. The sample was naive CD4+ T cells from PBMCs. Subset reported: CD45RA+ positively selected. The chain employs TRBV9 and TRBJ2-1; D gene uncertain. The TCR comes from a young man in good health. Some clones in this sample may be carry-over from other donors' samples. CDR3 in DNA: TGTGCCAGCAGCGCCCGGGCCGCCCAATACAATGAGCAGTTCTTC. Residues: CASSARAAQYNEQFF.